The 6 T cell receptor beta chains reported below all come from one sample, sequenced in a study of blood T cell repertoires in COVID-19. Data came from immunoSEQ multiplex PCR; TCRdb stores just in-frame clones and leaves some out. The sample yields under 400,000 clones, roughly 86% seen once. The source material was PBMCs or T cells enriched from blood (not recorded which). These receptors were taken from a man in his forties in a cohort exposed to, infected with or recovered from COVID-19 (not recorded which).

The chain links TRBV5-4 to TRBJ1-1; D not resolved. In germline, CDR1 is SGHNT, CDR2 YYREEE (reference sequence). The ends were cut back, 3 bases at V and 7 bases at J, with 7 bases in the middle. This CDR3 is built from 11 residues. The CDR3, as DNA: TGTGCCAGCAGCTACGGCGGTGAAGCTTTCTTT. Amino acids: CASSYGGEAFF.

This clone appeared once. This chain uses TRBV11-3 with TRBJ1-2; D is unresolved. There are 14 residues in the CDR3. Germline V gene lookup returns CDR1 SGHNT and CDR2 YENEEA. Trimming took off 1 base at V and 4 bases at J, with 10 bases between the two ends. The CDR3 DNA sequence: TGTGCCAGCAGCTTAGCGGAGGGCCCCTATGGCTACACCTTC. This codes for CASSLAEGPYGYTF.

J is TRBJ1-5 and V is TRBV5-1, with D unresolved. This CDR3 contains 15 residues. Trimming took off 1 base at V and 3 bases at J, with 11 bases between the two ends. CDR1 SGHRS and CDR2 YFSETQ come from the germline V gene. The CDR3, as DNA: TGCGCCAGCAGCTTGTCCGGGTCTCCCAATCAGCCCCAGCATTTT. Translation gives CASSLSGSPNQPQHF. The variable domain in full, completed from reference TRBV5-1 and TRBJ1-5, reads KAGVTQTPRYLIKTRGQQVTLSCSPISGHRSVSWYQQTPGQGLQFLFEYFSETQRNKGNFPGRFSGRQFSNSRSEMNVSTLELGDSALYLCASSLSGSPNQPQHFGDGTRLSIL.

The rearrangement links TRBV28 to TRBJ1-6; D is uncertain. Per germline, CDR1 MDHEN and CDR2 SYDVKM. This CDR3 comprises 14 residues. V lost 7 bases and J 3 bases, leaving 10 bases between the germline ends. CDR3 amino acids: CASTIGGYNSPLHF. DNA of the CDR3: TGTGCCAGCACGATTGGAGGCTATAATTCACCCCTCCACTTT.

This chain connects TRBV5-1 to TRBJ2-2; 7 bases map to TRBD2. The length of the CDR3 is 14 residues. The V gene's germline CDR1 is SGHRS and CDR2 YFSETQ. With 9 bases clipped from V and 5 bases from J, the junction kept 10 bases outside the gene matches. The CDR3 DNA reads TGCGCCACATCCTCAGTGGGAGGGACCGGGGAGCTGTTTTTT. Protein sequence: CATSSVGGTGELFF.

J is TRBJ2-5 and V is TRBV6-1, with TRBD2 matching 7 bases. The CDR3 runs 16 residues. Germline loops: CDR1 MNHNS, CDR2 SASEGT. The junction had 7 bases not matched to a gene; V was cut back by 1 base and J by 2 bases. Written as DNA, the CDR3 is TGTGCCAGCAGTGAAGTAGCGGGCGGTGAACAAGAGACCCAGTACTTC. It codes for CASSEVAGGEQETQYF.